This entry lists 9 T cell receptor beta chains sequenced from one sample in a study of OX40 agonist ivuxolimab in advanced cancers. Sequencing was performed with immunoSEQ multiplex PCR; in TCRdb, only in-frame clones are kept and a portion is missing. The data show 70,000 to 80,000 clones, around 88% seen once. The sample consisted of CD4+ or CD8+ T cells sorted from blood, taken in a trial of the OX40 agonist ivuxolimab. These receptors were collected from an adult with an advanced solid tumor such as melanoma, head and neck, liver or kidney cancer.

This rearrangement joins TRBV11-2 to TRBJ1-1; D gene unclear. The germline V gene has CDR1 SGHAT and CDR2 FQNNGV. There are 13 residues in the CDR3. Between the trimmed V and J ends, which lost 5 bases and 0 bases, there was a span of 7 bases. CDR3 nucleotides: TGTGCCAGCAGCCCCCGGTTGAACACTGAAGCTTTCTTT. Translation: CASSPRLNTEAFF.

This chain joins TRBV4-1 and TRBJ2-2; 7 bases agree with TRBD1. This CDR3 comprises 17 residues. V shed 0 bases, J shed 4 bases, and the junction held 8 bases outside the gene matches. The germline V gene encodes CDR1 MGHRA and CDR2 YSYEKL. CDR3 in DNA: TGCGCCAGCAGCCAAGACCTCACCGGGACAGCCACCGGGGAGCTGTTTTTT. Protein product: CASSQDLTGTATGELFF.

On this clone itself: This sample also contains other DNA sequences that code for the same CDR3. J is TRBJ2-7 and V is TRBV30; perhaps TRBD2 as D (7 bases). V lost 8 bases and J 5 bases, leaving 19 bases between the germline ends. Germline loops: CDR1 GTSNPN, CDR2 SVGIG (reference sequence). The length of the CDR3 is 13 residues. The CDR3 protein is CAGKGLGGDEQYF. The CDR3 nucleotides are TGTGCCGGGAAGGGTCTAGGGGGGGACGAGCAGTACTTC.

This chain links TRBV11-3 with TRBJ2-5, with TRBD2 matching over 7 bases. CDR3 size: 14 residues. Germline CDR1 reads SGHNT; CDR2 reads YENEEA. The V and J ends lost 6 bases and 4 bases, in that order; junction bases with no gene match: 8. CDR3: CASSRAGRGETQYF. CDR3 coding DNA: TGTGCCAGCAGTCGCGCAGGGAGGGGAGAGACCCAGTACTTC.

V and J are TRBV19 and TRBJ2-4; TRBD2 aligns across 10 bases. The CDR3 runs to 16 residues. Trimming removed 5 bases from V and 0 bases from J; junction bases left unmatched: 4. Germline values: CDR1 LNHDA, CDR2 SQIVND (reference sequence). The CDR3 DNA reads TGTGCCAGTAGTTTAGCGGGGGGACTAGCCAAAAACATTCAGTACTTC. Encoded protein: CASSLAGGLAKNIQYF.

The chain couples TRBV5-1 to TRBJ2-2; D is possibly TRBD1 (5 bases). This CDR3 has 16 residues. Trimming shortened V by 0 bases and J by 2 bases, and 11 bases separated the two germline ends. Germline V gene sequence: CDR1 SGHRS, CDR2 YFSETQ. The DNA for the CDR3 is TGCGCCAGCAGCTTGGGACACAGGATTAACACCGGGGAGCTGTTTTTT. This gives the protein CASSLGHRINTGELFF.

CDR3 in DNA: TGTGCCAGCTCACCTCCGGGACTCTCGAACACTGAAGCTTTCTTT. This translates into CASSPPGLSNTEAFF. J is TRBJ1-1 and V is TRBV18; maybe TRBD1 (5 bases). V lost 3 bases and J lost 1, with 12 bases in between. The CDR3 runs to 15 residues. Germline assignment: CDR1 KGHSH and CDR2 LQKENI.

The chain joins TRBV5-1 to TRBJ1-1; no clear D gene. Per germline, CDR1 SGHRS and CDR2 YFSETQ. The CDR3 sequence is 15 residues long. V was cut by 4 bases and J by 5 bases, with 18 bases left in between. CDR3 nucleotide sequence: TGCGCCAGCAGCCCGGGCGGGCCGGGGAGGACTGAAGCTTTCTTT. Residues: CASSPGGPGRTEAFF.

CDR3 nucleotide sequence: TGCGCCAGCAGCTTGAAAGAGTTAGCGGGAAAACGCTACAATGAGCAGTTCTTC. Protein product: CASSLKELAGKRYNEQFF. The chain is built from TRBV5-1 and TRBJ2-1, with 8 bases identical to TRBD2. The CDR3 has 18 amino acids. The V and J ends lost 1 base and 3 bases, in that order; junction bases with no gene match: 12. Germline CDR1 is SGHRS and CDR2 is YFSETQ.